The present T cell receptor (beta chain) was sequenced within a study of shared T cell receptors in the human thymus. The table came from immunoSEQ multiplex PCR; TCRdb's copy has only in-frame clones and leaves some out. The table lists hundreds of thousands of clones, approximately 87% of them singletons. This CDR3 comprises 15 residues. Trimming at V came to 4 bases and at J to 7 bases, leaving 7 bases not matched to a gene. CDR1 MNHEY and CDR2 SMNVEV come from the germline V gene (reference sequence). The data also belong to a second study, concerning human thymus T cells. From that report: Donor material was obtained from healthy Finnish infants undergoing corrective surgery for congenital heart defects. Thymus specimens were resections from corrective heart surgery. An apparent bias in V and J gene usage was seen in thymic and blood repertoires. Thymic repertoires from unrelated individuals overlapped highly, related research reported.

The source is a boy younger than two with a congenital heart defect. The chain links TRBV27 to TRBJ2-1; TRBD2 matches 10 bases. Source material: thymocytes. This CDR3 is CASSWPSGSRNEQFF. Written as DNA, the CDR3 is TGTGCCAGCAGTTGGCCTAGCGGGAGTCGGAATGAGCAGTTCTTC.